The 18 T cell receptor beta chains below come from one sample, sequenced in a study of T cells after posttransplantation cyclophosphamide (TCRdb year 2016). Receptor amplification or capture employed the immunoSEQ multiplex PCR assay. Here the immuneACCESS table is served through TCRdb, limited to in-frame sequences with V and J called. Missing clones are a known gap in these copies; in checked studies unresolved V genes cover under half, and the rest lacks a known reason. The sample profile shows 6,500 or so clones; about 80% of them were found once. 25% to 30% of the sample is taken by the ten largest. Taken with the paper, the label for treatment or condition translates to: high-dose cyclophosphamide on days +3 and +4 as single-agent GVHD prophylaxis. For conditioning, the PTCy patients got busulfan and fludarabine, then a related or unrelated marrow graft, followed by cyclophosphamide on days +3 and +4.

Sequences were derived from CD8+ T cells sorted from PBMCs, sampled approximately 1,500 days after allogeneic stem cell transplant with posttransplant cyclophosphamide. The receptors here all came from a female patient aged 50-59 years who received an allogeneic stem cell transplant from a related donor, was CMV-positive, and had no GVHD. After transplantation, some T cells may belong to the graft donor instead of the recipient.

This chain's CDR3 is CASSLALGGGSYGYTF. For the CDR3, the DNA is TGTGCCAGCAGCTTGGCTTTAGGGGGTGGCTCCTATGGCTACACCTTC. V is TRBV5-6 and J is TRBJ1-2, with D possibly TRBD1 on 6 matching bases. V was cut by 0 bases and J by 4 bases, with 16 bases left in between. CDR1 and CDR2 from the germline V gene are SGHDT and YYEEEE. The CDR3 runs to 16 residues.

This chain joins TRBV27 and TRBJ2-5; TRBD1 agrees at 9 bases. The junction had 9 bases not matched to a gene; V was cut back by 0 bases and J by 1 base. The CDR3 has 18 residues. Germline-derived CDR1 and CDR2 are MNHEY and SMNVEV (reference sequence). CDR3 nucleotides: TGTGCCAGCAGTTTATCGTCCGGGTGGGACAGGGCCCAAGAGACCCAGTACTTC. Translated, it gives CASSLSSGWDRAQETQYF.

CDR3 protein: CASSGTRLGPGTQYF. The CDR3 DNA sequence: TGCGCCAGCAGCGGAACGAGGCTGGGGCCCGGGACCCAGTACTTC. The chain uses TRBV4-3 and TRBJ2-5; D is perhaps TRBD1 (5 bases). The CDR3 contains 15 residues. Looked up from germline, CDR1 is LGHNA and CDR2 is YSLEER. V shed 5 bases and J shed 7 bases, with 20 bases lying between them.

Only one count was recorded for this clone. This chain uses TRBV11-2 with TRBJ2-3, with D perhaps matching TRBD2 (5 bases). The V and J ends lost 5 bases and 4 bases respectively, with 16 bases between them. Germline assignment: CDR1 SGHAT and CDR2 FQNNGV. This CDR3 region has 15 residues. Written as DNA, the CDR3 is TGTGCCAGCAGCCACGCGGAGGTTGGGGCAGATACGCAGTATTTT. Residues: CASSHAEVGADTQYF.

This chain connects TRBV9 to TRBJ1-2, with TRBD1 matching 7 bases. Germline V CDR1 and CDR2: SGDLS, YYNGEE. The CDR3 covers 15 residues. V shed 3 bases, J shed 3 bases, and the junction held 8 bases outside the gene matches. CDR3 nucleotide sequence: TGTGCCAGCAGCGCCTCCGGGACAGCCTACTATGGCTACACCTTC. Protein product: CASSASGTAYYGYTF.

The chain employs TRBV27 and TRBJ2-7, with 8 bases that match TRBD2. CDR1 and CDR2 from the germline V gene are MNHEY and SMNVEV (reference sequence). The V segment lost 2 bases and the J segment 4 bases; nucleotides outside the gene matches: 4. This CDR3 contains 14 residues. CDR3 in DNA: TGTGCCAGCAGTTTAGCGGGAGGAAGGTACGAGCAGTACTTC. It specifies CASSLAGGRYEQYF.

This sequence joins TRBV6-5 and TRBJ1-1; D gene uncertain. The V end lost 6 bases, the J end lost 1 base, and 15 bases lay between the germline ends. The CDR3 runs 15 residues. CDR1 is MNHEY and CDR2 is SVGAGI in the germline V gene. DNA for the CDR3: TGTGCCAGCAGCTCGAATCCCCTACCGAACACTGAAGCTTTCTTT. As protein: CASSSNPLPNTEAFF.

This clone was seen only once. Written as DNA, the CDR3 is TGTGCCTGGCTGACAGGGGGAGAGGGCTACACCTTC. Protein: CAWLTGGEGYTF. The genes are TRBV30 and TRBJ1-2; 9 bases are shared with TRBD1. J lost 8 bases, V lost 5 bases, and 6 bases had no gene match. The CDR3 covers 12 residues. The germline gives CDR1 GTSNPN, CDR2 SVGIG (reference sequence).

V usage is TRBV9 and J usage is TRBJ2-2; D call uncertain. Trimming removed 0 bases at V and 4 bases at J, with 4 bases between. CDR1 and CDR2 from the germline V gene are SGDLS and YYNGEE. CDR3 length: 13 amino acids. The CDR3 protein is CASSVESTGELFF. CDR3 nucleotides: TGTGCCAGCAGCGTAGAGAGCACCGGGGAGCTGTTTTTT. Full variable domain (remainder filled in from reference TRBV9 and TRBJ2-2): DSGVTQTPKHLITATGQRVTLRCSPRSGDLSVYWYQQSLDQGLQFLIQYYNGEERAKGNILERFSAQQFPDLHSELNLSSLELGDSALYFCASSVESTGELFFGEGSRLTVL.

This chain's CDR3 is CASSRSGISTDTQYF. DNA for the CDR3: TGTGCCAGCAGCCGGAGCGGGATTAGCACAGATACGCAGTATTTT. The genes are TRBV9 and TRBJ2-3, with 7 nucleotides matching TRBD2. Germline V CDR1 and CDR2: SGDLS, YYNGEE. Unmatched junction bases numbered 5, after V lost 4 bases and J lost 0 bases. This CDR3 is built from 15 residues.

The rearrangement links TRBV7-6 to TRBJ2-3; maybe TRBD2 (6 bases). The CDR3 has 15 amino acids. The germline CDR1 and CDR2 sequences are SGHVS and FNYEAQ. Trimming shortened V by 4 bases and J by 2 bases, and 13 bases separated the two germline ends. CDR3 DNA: TGTGCCAGCAGCTCTGGCGGAGGGCTCACAGATACGCAGTATTTT. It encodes CASSSGGGLTDTQYF. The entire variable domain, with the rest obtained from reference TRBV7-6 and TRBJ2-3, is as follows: GAGVSQSPRYKVTKRGQDVALRCDPISGHVSLYWYRQALGQGPEFLTYFNYEAQQDKSGLPNDRFSAERPEGSISTLTIQRTEQRDSAMYRCASSSGGGLTDTQYFGPGTRLTVL.

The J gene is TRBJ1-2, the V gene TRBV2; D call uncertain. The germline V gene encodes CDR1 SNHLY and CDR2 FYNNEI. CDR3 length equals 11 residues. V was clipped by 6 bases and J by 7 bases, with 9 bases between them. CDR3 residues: CASRTRAGYTF. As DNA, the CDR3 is TGTGCCAGCAGAACGAGGGCTGGCTACACCTTC.

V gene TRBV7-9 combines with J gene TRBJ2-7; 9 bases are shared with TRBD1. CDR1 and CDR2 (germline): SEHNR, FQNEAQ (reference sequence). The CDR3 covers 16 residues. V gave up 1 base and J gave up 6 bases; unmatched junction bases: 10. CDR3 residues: CASSLVKGQGRPEQYF. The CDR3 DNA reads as TGTGCCAGCAGCTTAGTAAAGGGACAGGGACGCCCCGAGCAGTACTTC.

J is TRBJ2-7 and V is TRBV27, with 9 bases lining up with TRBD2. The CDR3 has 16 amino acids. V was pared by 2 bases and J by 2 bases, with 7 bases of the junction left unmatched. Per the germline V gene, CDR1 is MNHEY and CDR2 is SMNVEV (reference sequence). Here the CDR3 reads CASSLLSGSGAYEQYF. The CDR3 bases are TGTGCCAGCAGTTTACTTAGCGGGAGTGGGGCCTACGAGCAGTACTTC.

CDR3 protein: CASSPYISSYTGELFF. CDR3 in DNA: TGTGCCAGCAGCCCCTATATAAGTTCGTACACCGGGGAGCTGTTTTTT. This rearrangement joins TRBV5-4 to TRBJ2-2, with D uncertain. With 4 bases removed from V and 3 bases from J, the gap between germline ends came to 16 bases. CDR1 and CDR2 from the germline V gene are SGHNT and YYREEE (reference sequence). The CDR3 has 16 amino acids.

The CDR3 is CASSLRRASGSYEQYF. For the CDR3, the DNA is TGTGCCAGCAGTTTACGAAGGGCTAGCGGGAGTTACGAGCAGTACTTC. This chain uses TRBV28 with TRBJ2-7; 10 bases line up with TRBD2. After removal of 2 bases from V and 4 bases from J, the junction contained 8 bases not matched to a gene. The CDR3 has 16 amino acids. Germline CDR1 and CDR2: MDHEN and SYDVKM.

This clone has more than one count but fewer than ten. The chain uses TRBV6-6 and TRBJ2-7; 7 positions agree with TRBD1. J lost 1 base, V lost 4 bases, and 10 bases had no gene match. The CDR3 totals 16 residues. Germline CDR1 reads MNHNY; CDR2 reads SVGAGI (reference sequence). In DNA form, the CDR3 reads TGTGCCAGCAGTTTCGGTCCCGGGACAGAGTCCTACGAGCAGTACTTC. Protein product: CASSFGPGTESYEQYF.

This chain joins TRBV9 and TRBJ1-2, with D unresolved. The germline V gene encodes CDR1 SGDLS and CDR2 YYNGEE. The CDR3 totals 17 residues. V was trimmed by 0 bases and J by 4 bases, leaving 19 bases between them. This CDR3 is CASSVATRADGRYGYTF. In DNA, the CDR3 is TGTGCCAGCAGCGTAGCTACGAGAGCGGACGGTCGCTATGGCTACACCTTC.